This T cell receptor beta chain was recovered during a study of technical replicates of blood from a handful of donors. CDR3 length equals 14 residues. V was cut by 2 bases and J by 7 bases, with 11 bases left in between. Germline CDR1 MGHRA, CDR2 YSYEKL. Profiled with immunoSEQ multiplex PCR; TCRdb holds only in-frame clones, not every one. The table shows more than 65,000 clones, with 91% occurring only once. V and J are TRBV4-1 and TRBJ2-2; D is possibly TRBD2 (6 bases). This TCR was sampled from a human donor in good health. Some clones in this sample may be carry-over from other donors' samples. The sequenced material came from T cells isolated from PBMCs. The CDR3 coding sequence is TGCGCCAGCAGCCAACCTGGAGGGAGCGGGGAGCTGTTTTTT. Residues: CASSQPGGSGELFF.